This T cell receptor (beta chain) derives from a study of T cells in Graves' hyperthyroidism and ophthalmopathy. On this clonotype itself: This may come from a read error, since a much larger clone is one base off.

The CDR3 regions of TCR beta were amplified from RNA transcripts. The HTBI primer set drove a first-round RT-PCR of the TCR CDR3. One entry per CDR3 protein, called by TCRdb with MiXCR from the multiplex PCR reads. The sample holds fewer than 500,000 distinct CDR3 sequences, around 13% seen once. Looked up from germline, CDR1 is MNHNS and CDR2 is SASEGT. This CDR3 is 17 amino acids long. J gave up 4 bases and V 6 bases, and 15 bases lay outside the gene matches. The PBMCs were taken from roughly 9.3 ml of fresh peripheral blood. This TCR came from a woman under 40 with Graves' ophthalmopathy. This rearrangement joins TRBV6-1 to TRBJ1-1; the match to TRBD1 covers 9 bases. Sequencing was done on a sample of blood. The CDR3 here is CASRDWTGVLVCTEAFF. The CDR3 DNA follows: TGTGCCAGCAGGGACTGGACAGGGGTCTTGGTCTGCACTGAAGCTTTCTTT.